These T cell receptor beta chains were read from a single sample in a study of blood T cell repertoires in COVID-19. Repertoires were generated with immunoSEQ multiplex PCR, while TCRdb's copy carries only in-frame clones and drops some. The sample yields 85,000 to 100,000 clones, about 71% seen once. Specimen: peripheral blood. These TCRs come from a woman aged 60-75 years in a cohort sampled during active or convalescent COVID-19. CDR3s include the opening cysteine and the closing phenylalanine or tryptophan. A D gene is named only where the DNA matches it firmly.

d_call v_call cdr3_aa
- TRBV5-1 CASSTDLSRAFYEQYF
- TRBV6-5 CASSYAKSPTNYGYTF
- TRBV7-2 CASRRAGFYEQYF
TRBD1 TRBV4-2 CASSRGQGSTDTQYF
- TRBV18 CASSPPWASSYYEQYF
- TRBV9 CASSVAEPGANVLTF
- TRBV14 CASSTGQSYEQYF
TRBD1 TRBV5-1 CASSAGTAYNSPLHF
TRBD1 TRBV7-8 CASSLRTGVGGETQYF
- TRBV12-3/TRBV12-4 CASSNPGNEQFF
- TRBV6-6 CASRRLKIRESTDTQYF
- TRBV28 CASSSGQYSYGYTF
TRBD2 TRBV6-1 CASSDLTSASTDTQYF
TRBD1 TRBV5-6 CASSEGTATYGYTF
- TRBV21-1 CASSTGQGGGTGELFF
- TRBV6-2/TRBV6-3 CASSIRLGTDTQYF
TRBD1 TRBV5-1 CASSADRGLGEKLFF
TRBD1 TRBV18 CASSPDRAYSTDTQYF
- TRBV4-3 CASSQRSMGPNTEAFF
TRBD1 TRBV3-1/TRBV3-2 CASSPRDRTTNEKLFF
- TRBV3-1/TRBV3-2 CASSLRGVDRGYGYTF
- TRBV6-6 CASSYSGAQNYGYTF
- TRBV7-9 CASSLAGAGDGGYTF
- TRBV5-1 CASSLYASQLYQETQYF
TRBD2 TRBV6-5 CASSYSYSGAKETQYF
TRBD2 TRBV19 CASRKGLPGTDTQYF
- TRBV19 CASSDPTSYGYTF
TRBD2 TRBV27 CASSFGPSGAYNEQFF
- TRBV2 CASSVGSNYGYTF
- TRBV28 CASSLPGANTEAFF
- TRBV30 CAWSARVHGEQYF
TRBD1 TRBV10-3 CAISSSQGGEKLFF
TRBD1 TRBV5-4 CASSRGPGYNEQFF
- TRBV5-5 CASSTDRFGELFF
- TRBV7-9 CASGVAGGETQYF
TRBD2 TRBV11-1 CASSRGGYTGELFF
- TRBV6-2/TRBV6-3 CASSYGSGPYGYTF
TRBD1 TRBV18 CASSRPLLGQGMSYTF
- TRBV5-1 CASSLDTSYEQYF
- TRBV5-1 CASSLDGQETQYF
- TRBV2 CASSGVAYEQYF
- TRBV7-3 CASSLLGGHEQYF
- TRBV4-1 CASSQDEWGQNTIYF
- TRBV21-1 CASSKGTGRNTSYEQYF
- TRBV7-9 CASSPGAGTDTGELFF
- TRBV5-1 CASSPTAGLANTIYF
TRBD2 TRBV7-3 CASSTLAGGHMDATKETQYF
TRBD1 TRBV12-5 CASGLGQGNEKLFF
- TRBV19 CASVVMGQTEAFF
- TRBV7-9 CASSLARSGVGYEQYF
- TRBV19 CASSPAVGHQPQHF